A selection of T cell receptor beta chains follows, all from one sample in a study of blood T cell repertoires in COVID-19. Libraries were prepared by immunoSEQ multiplex PCR; TCRdb keeps only in-frame clonotypes and omits some of them. Of tens of thousands of clones listed, 75% to 90% were seen once; the top ten hold about three fifths. The specimen sequenced was peripheral blood. The receptor source for this set is a woman older than 75 with acute or convalescent COVID-19. Both conserved end residues are trimmed from each CDR3.

v_gene: TRBV19
j_gene: TRBJ2-2
CDR3aa: ASSIGTVGELF

v_gene: TRBV5-6
j_gene: TRBJ1-4
CDR3aa: ASSLGGSGNEKLF

v_gene: TRBV7-2
j_gene: TRBJ2-1
CDR3aa: ASSSRLPVNEQF

v_gene: TRBV11-2
j_gene: TRBJ1-3
CDR3aa: ASSQPGQGAGNTIY

v_gene: TRBV30
j_gene: TRBJ2-7
CDR3aa: AWSPRGQHEQY

v_gene: TRBV21-1
j_gene: TRBJ1-4
CDR3aa: ASSKCKGVANEKLF

v_gene: TRBV18
j_gene: TRBJ2-1
CDR3aa: ASSPLGQHNEQF

v_gene: TRBV5-1
j_gene: TRBJ1-1
CDR3aa: ASSLQGVGTEAF

v_gene: TRBV19
j_gene: TRBJ1-2
CDR3aa: ASIITGTGAGYT

v_gene: TRBV29-1
j_gene: TRBJ2-5
CDR3aa: SVGGLRAGGGETQY

v_gene: TRBV5-4
j_gene: TRBJ2-2
CDR3aa: ASREGGTFTGELF

v_gene: TRBV3-1/TRBV3-2
j_gene: TRBJ1-3
CDR3aa: ASRPTGSSGNTIY

v_gene: TRBV24-1
j_gene: TRBJ2-3
CDR3aa: ATSDRTGNTDTQY

v_gene: TRBV5-1
j_gene: TRBJ2-5
CDR3aa: ASSPGQGETQY

v_gene: TRBV9
j_gene: TRBJ2-1
CDR3aa: ASSVGTGGNEQF

v_gene: TRBV18
j_gene: TRBJ2-1
CDR3aa: ASSPGLAEFNEQF

v_gene: TRBV21-1
j_gene: TRBJ1-1
CDR3aa: ASRPDRFRNTEAF

v_gene: TRBV4-2
j_gene: TRBJ2-1
CDR3aa: ASSQVRTGGYNEQF

v_gene: TRBV7-2
j_gene: TRBJ1-6
CDR3aa: ASSSLRGNSPLH

v_gene: TRBV27
j_gene: TRBJ2-6
CDR3aa: ASTAVRTGANVLT

v_gene: TRBV7-9
j_gene: TRBJ2-1
CDR3aa: ASRGADRGEQF

v_gene: TRBV7-6
j_gene: TRBJ2-7
CDR3aa: ASSLDLVAGWY

v_gene: TRBV30
j_gene: TRBJ1-2
CDR3aa: AWSPRGQQANYGYT

v_gene: TRBV5-1
j_gene: TRBJ2-5
CDR3aa: ASSFKETGGSETQY

v_gene: TRBV18
j_gene: TRBJ1-2
CDR3aa: ASSPGDYFNYGYT

v_gene: TRBV4-1
j_gene: TRBJ2-7
CDR3aa: ASSQDEGGTYEQY

v_gene: TRBV4-3
j_gene: TRBJ2-7
CDR3aa: ASSQGLAVYEQY

v_gene: TRBV6-5
j_gene: TRBJ1-2
CDR3aa: ASGQGGAGYT

v_gene: TRBV25-1
j_gene: TRBJ1-1
CDR3aa: ASSAGTGAEAF

v_gene: TRBV12-3/TRBV12-4
j_gene: TRBJ2-7
CDR3aa: ASSLTGYEQY

v_gene: TRBV30
j_gene: TRBJ2-7
CDR3aa: AWIPDRSSSYEQY

v_gene: TRBV10-3
j_gene: TRBJ1-1
CDR3aa: AAGQGGSGTEAF

v_gene: TRBV10-3
j_gene: TRBJ2-1
CDR3aa: AISDFSGSLSYNEQF

v_gene: TRBV18
j_gene: TRBJ1-1
CDR3aa: ASSNKRGTQNTEAF

v_gene: TRBV24-1
j_gene: TRBJ2-3
CDR3aa: ATSDTNTDTQY

v_gene: TRBV19
j_gene: TRBJ2-2
CDR3aa: ASSITGVGGELF

v_gene: TRBV30
j_gene: TRBJ1-3
CDR3aa: AWRGDRGNTIY

v_gene: TRBV15
j_gene: TRBJ1-3
CDR3aa: ATSRDSGPGNTIY

v_gene: TRBV5-1
j_gene: TRBJ2-3
CDR3aa: ASSLGLAGGGTDTQY

v_gene: TRBV2
j_gene: TRBJ1-4
CDR3aa: ASTGTANEKLF

v_gene: TRBV18
j_gene: TRBJ2-5
CDR3aa: ASSSGLAGETQY

v_gene: TRBV7-2
j_gene: TRBJ2-6
CDR3aa: ASSLGGGANVLT

v_gene: TRBV7-3
j_gene: TRBJ1-1
CDR3aa: ASSLSGQNTEAF

v_gene: TRBV7-9
j_gene: TRBJ1-3
CDR3aa: ASSAMKTPGYTIY

v_gene: TRBV7-9
j_gene: TRBJ2-2
CDR3aa: ASSLGTGRGANTGELF

v_gene: TRBV7-9
j_gene: TRBJ2-5
CDR3aa: ASSFGTGAQY

v_gene: TRBV6-5
j_gene: TRBJ1-1
CDR3aa: ASSSDREAF